Included here is one T cell receptor (beta chain) sequence, with context. Its antigen is still unknown. One base away there is no much larger clone; base qualities are not given. The record originates from a study of blood T cell repertoires in COVID-19 (dated by TCRdb to about 2020). With regard to the full study: Samples covering the acute and convalescent phases of COVID-19 were provided by collaborators in the United States, Italy and Spain. The material from the prospective study consisted of cDNA or gDNA derived from T cells, B-cell-depleted T cells, or PBMCs. Subjects who had been exposed to COVID-19, were actively infected with it, or had recovered from it provided the deeply sampled blood TCRbeta repertoires that made up the dataset. The repertoires were released in a freely available public database meant as a resource for research on the immune response to SARS-CoV-2. The samples were drawn from the first 160 participants of the ongoing ImmuneRACE study and from 1,254 subjects provided by 6 global collaborators. Nearly every sample came with metadata listing a de-identified subject ID, COVID-19 status, age in years and sex. Where HLA class I and class II types were available, the types were taken from metadata supplied by the sample provider, not from assay-based typing. What the research found in general, with its limitations: The quantity of clinical and demographic metadata differed by source and by participant and was supplied without curation.

As encoded in the germline V gene, CDR1 is SGHRS while CDR2 is YFSETQ. Cut back by 5 bases and 5 bases, the V and J ends lie 14 bases apart. Including the terminal cysteine and valine, the CDR3 comprises 13 residues. Solely the CDR3 DNA is kept, with 39 bases framed from the first base. One collaborating source in Seattle enrolled patients during active infection and followed them longitudinally through the course of disease. Whole blood was collected in K2EDTA tubes by collaborating institutions according to the institutions' own protocols. For TCRbeta analysis, collaborators shipped samples in one of three forms: frozen whole blood, isolated PBMCs, or DNA extracted from either of those sample types. The immunoSEQ Assay, a bias-controlled multiplex PCR, was used to amplify TCRbeta CDR3 regions from genomic DNA. Under the source paper's analysis protocol: Nucleated cell counts per sample were estimated from amplification of reference gene primers within the assay. Sequence reads were collapsed and filtered to measure the absolute abundance of every unique TCRbeta CDR3 rearrangement. For each sample, productive Simpson clonality was calculated as the square root of Simpson's diversity index over productive rearrangements. Held by TCRdb, this immuneACCESS table contains in-frame sequences only and omits some clones. Under half of the omission traces to an unresolved V gene where checked; the cause of the rest is unknown. V and J calls and clone size follow that table, whereas D and trimming were derived from the DNA. The sample contains 100,000 to 150,000 clones, roughly 90% of them found a single time. The ten largest clones represent approximately 2% of the sample.

In this chain, TRBV5-1 is recombined with TRBJ2-7; TRBD2 is a weak D gene call, 5 bases matching. The sample taken for sequencing was peripheral blood. This sequence originates from a man in his fifties or sixties with COVID-19, enrolled during active disease. The nucleotides are TGCGCCAGCAGACGGGATCAAGGGCACGAGCAGTACGTC. Its coded protein is CASRRDQGHEQYV.